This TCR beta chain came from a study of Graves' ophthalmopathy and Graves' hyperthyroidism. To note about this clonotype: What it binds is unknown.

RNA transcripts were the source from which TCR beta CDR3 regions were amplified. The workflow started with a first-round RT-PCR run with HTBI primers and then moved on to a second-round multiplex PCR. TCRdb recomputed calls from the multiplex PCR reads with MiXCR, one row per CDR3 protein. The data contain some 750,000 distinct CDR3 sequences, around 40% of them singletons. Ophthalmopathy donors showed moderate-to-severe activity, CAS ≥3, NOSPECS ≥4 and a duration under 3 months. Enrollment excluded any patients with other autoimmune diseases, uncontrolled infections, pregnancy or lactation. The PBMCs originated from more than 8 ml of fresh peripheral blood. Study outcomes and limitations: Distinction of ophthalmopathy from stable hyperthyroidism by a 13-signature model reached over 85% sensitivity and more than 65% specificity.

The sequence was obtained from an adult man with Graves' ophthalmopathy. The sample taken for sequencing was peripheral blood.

The CDR3 reads CSGDAGTEAFF. CDR3 sequence (DNA): TGCAGCGGTGATGCGGGCACTGAAGCTTTCTTT. The rearrangement joins TRBV29-1 to TRBJ1-1; no reliable D call. Germline V lookup: CDR1 SQVTM, CDR2 ANQGSEA. Trimming pared 7 bases from V and 4 bases from J, leaving 10 bases between. This CDR3 is 11 amino acids long.